This T cell receptor beta chain was recorded in a study of T cell changes during pregnancy in multiple sclerosis. Produced via immunoSEQ multiplex PCR; TCRdb's table is partial and in-frame only. The sample includes 25,000 to 35,000 clones, 80% to 90% seen only once; the top ten take approximately 6.9%. Germline-derived CDR1 and CDR2 are SEHNR and FQNEAQ (reference sequence). The CDR3 is 15 amino acids. With 0 bases clipped from V and 2 bases from J, the junction kept 4 bases outside the gene matches. The sample here was CD8+ T cells from peripheral blood mononuclear cells, taken in the second trimester of pregnancy. The chain carries TRBV7-9 and TRBJ2-7, with 7 bases lining up with TRBD1. The sequence was collected from a female donor with multiple sclerosis, enrolled in a pregnancy study. The CDR3 sequence is CASSLASGTAYEQYF. The CDR3 DNA sequence: TGTGCCAGCAGCTTAGCCTCCGGGACAGCCTACGAGCAGTACTTC.